The 28 T cell receptor beta chains in this list originate from one sample, sequenced in a study of CD8+ T cells in alopecia areata. In each case, RNA was isolated and then reverse transcribed into cDNA as the sequencing template. The assay was immunoSEQ multiplex PCR, and TCRdb's table has in-frame clones only and misses some. The table has roughly 200,000 clones, 50% to 65% seen once. The treatment denotes: oral pan-JAK inhibitor, 5-10 mg twice daily. The sample consisted of CD8+ T cells sorted from blood, taken at week 24, from a patient treated with tofacitinib. These receptor sequences come from a human donor with alopecia areata.

The V gene is TRBV13, the J gene TRBJ1-1, with 7 bases aligning to TRBD1. CDR3 length equals 15 residues. Looked up from germline, CDR1 is PRHDT and CDR2 is FYEKMQ (reference sequence). Unmatched junction bases numbered 13, after V lost 8 bases and J lost 4 bases. CDR3: CASGRDRIGGTEAFF. The CDR3 coding sequence is TGTGCCAGCGGCCGGGACAGAATCGGAGGCACTGAAGCTTTCTTT. Based on the CDR3 plus reference TRBV13 and TRBJ1-1, the full variable domain is AAGVIQSPRHLIKEKRETATLKCYPIPRHDTVYWYQQGPGQDPQFLISFYEKMQSDKGSIPDRFSAQQFSDYHSELNMSSLELGDSALYFCASGRDRIGGTEAFFGQGTRLTVV.

This clone was observed a few times. V and J are TRBV29-1 and TRBJ2-7; 8 bases align to TRBD2. CDR3 length equals 13 residues. From germline, CDR1 is SQVTM and CDR2 ANQGSEA. Losses at the gene ends were 6 bases for V and 2 bases for J; bases not matched to a gene: 6. The DNA of the CDR3 is TGCAGCGTGGCGGGGGGCACCACCTACGAGCAGTACTTC. This sequence encodes CSVAGGTTYEQYF.

The chain combines TRBV15 with TRBJ2-1, with unresolved D. CDR1 and CDR2 (germline): LNHNV, YYDKDF (reference sequence). This CDR3 has 12 amino acids. The V end was cut by 0 bases, the J end by 10 bases, with 7 bases between. The CDR3 DNA reads as TGTGCCACCAGCAGAGAGGGGTGGGAGCAGTTCTTC. This gives the protein CATSREGWEQFF.

V usage is TRBV11-2 and J usage is TRBJ2-7; D not resolved. V lost 0 bases and J 4 bases, leaving 16 bases between the germline ends. This CDR3 has 16 residues. Germline CDR1 and CDR2: SGHAT and FQNNGV. CDR3 in DNA: TGTGCCAGCAGCTTAGAGGGGAATATTATGGCATACGAGCAGTACTTC. This gives the protein CASSLEGNIMAYEQYF.

This chain links TRBV9 with TRBJ1-1; D unclear. Germline V CDR1 and CDR2: SGDLS, YYNGEE. V lost 0 bases to trimming and J lost 2 bases, with 11 bases between them. The CDR3 contains 15 residues. The CDR3 protein is CASSVGSGSNTEAFF. CDR3 sequence (DNA): TGTGCCAGCAGCGTAGGATCCGGATCTAACACTGAAGCTTTCTTT.

This chain uses TRBV29-1 with TRBJ2-6; D is perhaps TRBD2 (5 bases). The CDR3 length is 17 residues. V shed 7 bases and J shed 2 bases, with 21 bases lying between them. Germline CDR1 is SQVTM and CDR2 is ANQGSEA. In nucleotides, the CDR3 is TGCAGCGGAATAATTCGGGAACTTTCGACTGGGGCCAACGTCCTGACTTTC. Translation gives CSGIIRELSTGANVLTF.

This clone was detected a few times. V usage is TRBV29-1 and J usage is TRBJ2-1; the match to TRBD1 covers 7 bases. The CDR3 extends over 13 amino acids. Looked up from germline, CDR1 is SQVTM and CDR2 is ANQGSEA. The CDR3 DNA reads TGCATCGGACAGGATAGCTCCTACAATGAGCAGTTCTTC. Amino acids: CIGQDSSYNEQFF.

This clone came up a few times. The chain has TRBV2 and TRBJ2-1; D is unclear. Per the germline V gene, CDR1 is SNHLY and CDR2 is FYNNEI. V was shortened by 6 bases and J by 5 bases, with 2 bases between the two germline ends. There are 10 residues in the CDR3. CDR3 DNA sequence: TGTGCCAGCAGACACAATGAGCAGTTCTTC. This gives the protein CASRHNEQFF.

The chain couples TRBV5-1 to TRBJ1-1; 7 bases are a match to TRBD1. CDR3 length equals 14 residues. V was pared by 4 bases and J by 5 bases, with 8 bases of the junction left unmatched. Germline CDR1 and CDR2: SGHRS and YFSETQ. The CDR3 is CASSATGTGTEAFF. The DNA for the CDR3 is TGCGCCAGCAGCGCGACAGGGACGGGGACTGAAGCTTTCTTT.

The rearrangement links TRBV13 to TRBJ2-1; weak D call: TRBD2 (6 bases). There are 12 residues in the CDR3. CDR1 is PRHDT, CDR2 FYEKMQ, per germline (reference sequence). V lost 6 bases to trimming and J lost 6 bases, with 9 bases between them. CDR3 nucleotide sequence: TGTGCCAGCAGTTCCGGGAGCAATGAGCAGTTCTTC. Protein sequence: CASSSGSNEQFF.

The V gene is TRBV6-5, the J gene TRBJ1-2, with 9 bases lining up with TRBD1. Losses at the gene ends were 5 bases for V and 9 bases for J; bases not matched to a gene: 4. This CDR3 contains 12 residues. CDR1 is MNHEY and CDR2 is SVGAGI in the germline V gene. CDR3 coding DNA: TGTGCCAGCAGTCCGGGGACAGGGAGCTACACCTTC. Protein sequence: CASSPGTGSYTF.

This clone showed up just a few times. V gene TRBV29-1 combines with J gene TRBJ2-7; perhaps TRBD1 as D (5 bases). CDR1 is SQVTM and CDR2 is ANQGSEA in the germline V gene. With 0 bases removed from V and 2 bases from J, the gap between germline ends came to 11 bases. The CDR3 has 14 amino acids. The CDR3 loop reads CSVEEPGNAYEQYF. The DNA of the CDR3 is TGCAGCGTTGAAGAACCAGGGAACGCCTACGAGCAGTACTTC.

V is TRBV13 and J is TRBJ2-2, with D possibly being TRBD1 (6 bases). Germline CDR1 PRHDT, CDR2 FYEKMQ (reference sequence). CDR3 size: 13 residues. Trimming left V 5 bases short and J 5 bases short, with 9 bases between. CDR3 region: CASSQTGTGELFF. The CDR3 DNA sequence: TGTGCCAGCAGCCAAACAGGGACCGGGGAGCTGTTTTTT.

CDR3 protein: CASSPGLAGGTDTQYF. CDR3 nucleotides: TGTGCCAGCAGCCCCGGACTAGCGGGGGGCACAGATACGCAGTATTTT. The chain has TRBV7-7 and TRBJ2-3, with 13 bases that match TRBD2. Trimming removed 5 bases from V and 1 base from J; junction bases left unmatched: 3. The CDR3 loop spans 16 amino acids. Germline lookup yields CDR1 SSHAT and CDR2 FNYEAQ (reference sequence).

This chain joins TRBV29-1 and TRBJ1-2; D is unclear. The germline gives CDR1 SQVTM, CDR2 ANQGSEA. There are 11 residues in the CDR3. V lost 8 bases and J lost 1, with 8 bases in between. This CDR3 is CSTPDNYGYTF. Written as DNA, the CDR3 is TGCAGCACACCAGATAACTATGGCTACACCTTC.

J is TRBJ1-2 and V is TRBV4-3; D remains ambiguous. The CDR3 consists of 15 residues. The germline gives CDR1 LGHNA, CDR2 YSLEER. The V gene lost 4 bases and the J gene lost 1 base, with 13 bases spanning the gap. Written as DNA, the CDR3 is TGCGCCAGCAGCCCCCAGGCGCTAAATAACTATGGCTACACCTTC. Its translation is CASSPQALNNYGYTF.

This chain uses TRBV30 with TRBJ1-1, with D tentatively TRBD1 (6 bases). V gave up 3 bases and J gave up 3 bases, with 14 bases separating them. CDR3 length: 14 amino acids. Germline CDR1 reads GTSNPN; CDR2 reads SVGIG (reference sequence). CDR3 sequence (DNA): TGTGCCTGGAGCCAGGGGTACGGGCACACTGAAGCTTTCTTT. Protein sequence: CAWSQGYGHTEAFF.

The V gene is TRBV19, the J gene TRBJ2-4, with no clear D. Germline-derived CDR1 and CDR2 are LNHDA and SQIVND (reference sequence). Trimming took 5 bases from V and 1 from J, leaving 12 bases between them. This CDR3 has 15 residues. CDR3 loop: CASSRPEGAKNIQYF. The CDR3 DNA reads as TGTGCCAGTAGTCGCCCGGAAGGGGCCAAAAACATTCAGTACTTC. Using reference TRBV19 and TRBJ2-4 for the parts outside the CDR3, the full variable domain is DGGITQSPKYLFRKEGQNVTLSCEQNLNHDAMYWYRQDPGQGLRLIYYSQIVNDFQKGDIAEGYSVSREKKESFPLTVTSAQKNPTAFYLCASSRPEGAKNIQYFGAGTRLSVL.

This clone appeared a few times. The chain joins TRBV14 to TRBJ2-4; 7 nucleotides align to TRBD1. Germline CDR1 and CDR2: SGHDN and FVKESK. The CDR3 totals 16 residues. The trim removed 0 bases at V and 7 bases at J, leaving 9 bases unmatched. CDR3 DNA: TGTGCCAGCAGCCAAGATCGAATAGGGGGCGCGAACATTCAGTACTTC. It specifies CASSQDRIGGANIQYF.

The chain uses TRBV2 and TRBJ2-7, with D perhaps matching TRBD1 or TRBD2 (5 bases each). CDR3 size: 15 residues. V lost 11 bases and J lost 0, with 20 bases in between. Germline-derived CDR1 and CDR2 are SNHLY and FYNNEI. This CDR3 is CALTRTGTVSYEQYF. CDR3 sequence (DNA): TGTGCCCTCACCCGCACCGGGACGGTCTCCTACGAGCAGTACTTC.

A few counts support this clone. The chain recombines TRBV25-1 with TRBJ2-7; no clear D gene. Trimming pared 4 bases from V and 7 bases from J, leaving 8 bases between. Germline loops: CDR1 MGHDK, CDR2 SYGVNS. CDR3 length equals 11 residues. CDR3 sequence (DNA): TGTGCCAGCAGTGGGCTGTGGGAGCAGTACTTC. Protein product: CASSGLWEQYF.

This clone was seen once. V gene TRBV9 combines with J gene TRBJ1-5; 9 nucleotides match TRBD1. Germline CDR1 is SGDLS and CDR2 is YYNGEE. J was trimmed by 4 bases and V by 3 bases; bases with no gene match: 2. CDR3 size: 14 residues. The CDR3 sequence is CASSEQGANQPQHF. For the CDR3, the DNA is TGTGCCAGCAGCGAACAGGGGGCGAATCAGCCCCAGCATTTT.

The CDR3 reads CASSFDSNQPQHF. DNA of the CDR3: TGCGCCAGCAGCTTTGACAGCAATCAGCCCCAGCATTTT. V usage is TRBV5-1 and J usage is TRBJ1-5; the D is unclear. There are 13 residues in the CDR3. Germline lookup yields CDR1 SGHRS and CDR2 YFSETQ. Trimming stripped 2 bases from V and 1 base from J, with 4 bases between.

The chain joins TRBV28 to TRBJ2-7; unclear D gene. Germline CDR1 MDHEN, CDR2 SYDVKM. CDR3 length: 15 amino acids. V lost 3 bases to trimming and J lost 1 base, with 13 bases between them. This chain's CDR3 is CASSFTAASSYEQYF. The CDR3 coding sequence is TGTGCCAGCAGTTTCACCGCCGCCTCTTCCTACGAGCAGTACTTC.

This clone was observed once. The rearrangement links TRBV6-1 to TRBJ1-4, with TRBD1 matching over 10 bases. Germline CDR1 is MNHNS and CDR2 is SASEGT. The CDR3 runs 18 residues. The ends lost 3 bases at V and 3 bases at J; junction bases unmatched: 10. The CDR3 bases are TGTGCCAGCAGTGACGGGACAGGGGACCTAGCGGCTAATGAAAAACTGTTTTTT. Its protein product is CASSDGTGDLAANEKLFF.

This rearrangement joins TRBV19 to TRBJ2-1, with 9 bases matching TRBD2. The V gene end was trimmed by 4 bases and the J gene end by 5 bases; junction bases not matched to a gene: 3. There are 14 residues in the CDR3. CDR1 and CDR2 from the germline V gene are LNHDA and SQIVND (reference sequence). CDR3 amino acids: CASSTSGVHNEQFF. The CDR3 nucleotides are TGTGCCAGTAGTACTAGCGGGGTCCACAATGAGCAGTTCTTC.

The chain couples TRBV30 to TRBJ2-7; D is undetermined. V gave up 0 bases and J gave up 6 bases, with 12 bases separating them. Germline-derived CDR1 and CDR2 are GTSNPN and SVGIG (reference sequence). The CDR3 extends over 13 amino acids. The CDR3 DNA sequence: TGTGCCTGGAGTGTAGAGGTACGAAGCGAGCAGTACTTC. It encodes CAWSVEVRSEQYF.

The chain recombines TRBV7-6 with TRBJ2-1, with a possible D match to TRBD1 (5 bases). Trimming left V 5 bases short and J 8 bases short, with 16 bases between. The CDR3 is 14 amino acids. Looked up from germline, CDR1 is SGHVS and CDR2 is FNYEAQ. This chain's CDR3 is CASSVDRADDEQFF. CDR3 coding DNA: TGTGCCAGCAGCGTCGACAGAGCTGACGATGAGCAGTTCTTC.